These 22 T cell receptor beta chains came from one sample sequenced in a study of post-analysis software for immune sequencing data. Study results and limitations: About five TRBV segments (TRBV5-6, TRBV5-1 and TRBV20-1 among them) occurred more frequently in patients than in controls.

These receptors lack a known antigen. The TCR beta cDNA libraries contained unique molecular identifiers. MiXCR, applied by TCRdb to the PCR reads, yields one record per CDR3 protein. The repertoire holds under 650,000 distinct CDR3 sequences, with roughly two fifths as singletons. Sequenced: blood. The receptor source for this set is a girl aged 10 to 17 with multiple sclerosis.

This chain joins TRBV7-3 and TRBJ2-2; D is unresolved. Per germline, CDR1 SGHTA and CDR2 FQGTGA. Trimming cost V 3 bases and J 1 base, with 6 bases left between them. The CDR3 runs to 14 residues. CDR3 region: CASSFRQNTGELFF. The CDR3 DNA sequence: TGTGCCAGCAGCTTTAGACAGAACACCGGGGAGCTGTTTTTT. Supplemented by reference TRBV7-3 and TRBJ2-2, the full variable domain reads GAGVSQTPSNKVTEKGKYVELRCDPISGHTALYWYRQSLGQGPEFLIYFQGTGAADDSGLPNDRFFAVRPEGSVSTLKIQRTERGDSAVYLCASSFRQNTGELFFGEGSRLTVL.

V gene TRBV2 combines with J gene TRBJ2-1, with a weak D call TRBD1 (6 bases). V was pared by 5 bases and J by 3 bases, with 17 bases between. The CDR3 runs to 16 residues. The germline V gene has CDR1 SNHLY and CDR2 FYNNEI. Here the CDR3 reads CASSRTAGPLYNEQFF. As DNA, the CDR3 is TGTGCCAGCAGTCGGACAGCCGGACCCCTCTACAATGAGCAGTTCTTC. Full variable domain (remainder filled in from reference TRBV2 and TRBJ2-1): EPEVTQTPSHQVTQMGQEVILRCVPISNHLYFYWYRQILGQKVEFLVSFYNNEISEKSEIFDDQFSVERPDGSNFTLKIRSTKLEDSAMYFCASSRTAGPLYNEQFFGPGTRLTVL.

In regard to this clonotype: One end of the junction fails to match germline, which may point to a read error. The chain combines TRBV6-5 with TRBJ1-2, with 7 nucleotides matching TRBD1. Germline lookup yields CDR1 MNHEY and CDR2 SVGAGI. This CDR3 is built from 19 residues. CDR3 coding DNA: TGTGCCAGCAGTTACCGCCCCCCGGGACAGAAACAGGCTAACTATGGCCACACCTTC. Its protein product is CASSYRPPGQKQANYGHTF.

The V gene is TRBV5-1, the J gene TRBJ2-5, with D perhaps matching TRBD1 (6 bases). CDR1 and CDR2 (germline): SGHRS, YFSETQ. The V end was cut by 4 bases, the J end by 7 bases, with 23 bases between. The CDR3 covers 16 residues. CDR3 region: CASSQTTTGSRVTQYF. CDR3 in DNA: TGCGCCAGCAGCCAAACTACCACAGGGTCGAGGGTGACCCAGTACTTC.

The rearrangement links TRBV15 to TRBJ1-2; D gene unclear. This CDR3 comprises 13 residues. V gave up 0 bases and J gave up 4 bases, with 6 bases separating them. CDR1 and CDR2 (germline): LNHNV, YYDKDF (reference sequence). The CDR3 region is CATSRDGTYGYTF. CDR3 sequence (DNA): TGTGCCACCAGCAGAGATGGAACCTATGGCTACACCTTC.

Note on this clonotype: A single base separates this from a much larger clone, so it may be a read error. The chain links TRBV3-1 to TRBJ2-3, with TRBD2 matching over 10 bases. V trimming: 4 bases; J trimming: 6 bases; junction bases outside the gene matches: 7. Germline V CDR1 and CDR2: LGHDT, YNNKEL (reference sequence). The CDR3 is 15 residues long. CDR3 loop: CASSPQREGPDTQYF. CDR3 bases: TGTGCCAGCAGCCCCCAGCGGGAGGGCCCCGATACGCAGTATTTT.

Only a few counts were recorded for this clonotype. This CDR3 is CASSLAGGGLIQYF. The DNA for the CDR3 is TGTGCCAGTTCCTTAGCGGGAGGGGGTTTGATTCAGTACTTC. V and J are TRBV27 and TRBJ2-4; 11 bases fit TRBD2. Germline V lookup: CDR1 MNHEY, CDR2 SMNVEV (reference sequence). The CDR3 runs to 14 residues. V lost 9 bases to trimming and J lost 10 bases; unmatched junction nucleotides: 11.

J is TRBJ2-5 and V is TRBV6-2 or TRBV6-3; perhaps D is TRBD1 or TRBD2 (5 bases each). Matching the DNA end better, TRBJ2-7 makes the J call doubtful. The CDR3 sequence is 16 residues long. Germline CDR1 is MNHEY and CDR2 is SVGEGT. The CDR3 coding sequence is TGTGCCAGCAGTTCTTACGACCGGGACCCTATCTACGAGCAGTACTTC. It translates to CASSSYDRDPIYEQYF.

The genes are TRBV12-3 or TRBV12-4 and TRBJ2-3, with a possible D match to TRBD2 (5 bases). The CDR3 length is 13 residues. The V and J ends lost 11 bases and 4 bases respectively, with 16 bases between them. Written as DNA, the CDR3 is TGTGCCGGTGCCGAGGCGGGTGCAGATACGCAGTATTTT. It encodes CAGAEAGADTQYF.

This clonotype was counted a few times. The V gene is TRBV5-6, the J gene TRBJ1-2; D not resolved. The germline V and J ends were trimmed by 2 bases and 5 bases, with 4 bases remaining between them. The CDR3 runs to 11 residues. CDR1 SGHDT and CDR2 YYEEEE come from the germline V gene. CDR3 DNA: TGTGCCAGCAGCTTCGAGTATGGCTACACCTTC. Its protein product is CASSFEYGYTF. Combining the CDR3 with reference TRBV5-6 and TRBJ1-2 gives the whole variable domain DAGVTQSPTHLIKTRGQQVTLRCSPKSGHDTVSWYQQALGQGPQFIFQYYEEEERQRGNFPDRFSGHQFPNYSSELNVNALLLGDSALYLCASSFEYGYTFGSGTRLTVV.

This clonotype occurred a few times. CDR3 amino acids: CASRQAGDPYNEQFF. In DNA form, the CDR3 reads TGCGCCAGCAGGCAAGCGGGGGACCCCTACAATGAGCAGTTCTTC. V is TRBV5-1 and J is TRBJ2-1, with TRBD2 identical over 8 bases. V shed 5 bases and J 2 bases; nucleotides not matched to a gene: 6. The CDR3 consists of 15 residues. The germline V gene has CDR1 SGHRS and CDR2 YFSETQ.

This clonotype came up a few times. V usage is TRBV10-3 and J usage is TRBJ2-1; D is perhaps TRBD1 (6 bases). The CDR3 extends over 14 amino acids. V was clipped by 3 bases and J by 5 bases, with 11 bases between them. CDR1 and CDR2 (germline): ENHRY, SYGVKD. CDR3 region: CAISEPGQHNEQFF. In DNA form, the CDR3 reads TGTGCCATCAGTGAACCCGGACAGCACAATGAGCAGTTCTTC.

This chain links TRBV4-1 with TRBJ1-5, with D uncertain. The V gene's germline CDR1 is MGHRA and CDR2 YSYEKL. V dropped 1 base and J dropped 0 bases, with 10 bases sitting between them. The CDR3 is 16 residues long. Written as DNA, the CDR3 is TGCGCCAGCAGCCAAGGAGTGGGCCATAGCAATCAGCCCCAGCATTTT. This translates into CASSQGVGHSNQPQHF.

This clonotype has more than one count but fewer than ten. The chain carries TRBV7-3 and TRBJ2-4; 10 bases fit TRBD2. The J call may be faulty, since TRBJ2-7 better matches the DNA end. The CDR3 runs to 14 residues. Per germline, CDR1 SGHTA and CDR2 FQGTGA. CDR3 sequence reads: CASSQSGGADEQYF. In DNA form, the CDR3 reads TGTGCCAGCAGCCAAAGCGGGGGGGCCGACGAGCAGTACTTC.

The chain is built from TRBV13 and TRBJ2-1; a possible D gene is TRBD2 (5 bases). V dropped 3 bases and J dropped 6 bases, with 12 bases sitting between them. Germline V lookup: CDR1 PRHDT, CDR2 FYEKMQ (reference sequence). The length of the CDR3 is 14 residues. CDR3: CASSFPSSSNEQFF. The CDR3 DNA is TGTGCCAGCAGCTTCCCATCTAGCTCCAATGAGCAGTTCTTC.

Notes on this clonotype: With a much larger clone just one base away, this may be a read error. This chain connects TRBV29-1 to TRBJ2-5; D is ambiguous. Germline V CDR1 and CDR2: SQVTM, ANQGSEA. Trimming took 7 bases from V and 5 from J, leaving 11 bases between them. The CDR3 length is 11 residues. CDR3 coding DNA: TGCAGCGCTGGAGAGGCCGAGACCCAGTACTTC. It codes for CSAGEAETQYF. The variable domain in full, completed from reference TRBV29-1 and TRBJ2-5, reads SAVISQKPSRDICQRGTSLTIQCQVDSQVTMMFWYRQQPGQSLTLIATANQGSEATYESGFVIDKFPISRPNLTFSTLTVSNMSPEDSSIYLCSAGEAETQYFGPGTRLLVL.

The chain links TRBV14 to TRBJ2-5; 9 nucleotides agree with TRBD2. This CDR3 contains 22 residues. Trimming took 0 bases from V and 1 from J; bases not matched to a gene: 21. Germline V lookup: CDR1 SGHDN, CDR2 FVKESK. CDR3 in amino acids: CASSQDGRAGGLKWGAQETQYF. In DNA form, the CDR3 reads TGTGCCAGCAGCCAAGACGGTCGAGCGGGGGGCCTAAAGTGGGGGGCCCAAGAGACCCAGTACTTC.

The CDR3 spells CASSFTGTGKMVYTF. In DNA, the CDR3 is TGCGCCAGCAGCTTTACCGGGACAGGGAAGATGGTCTACACCTTC. This sequence joins TRBV5-1 and TRBJ1-2, with 9 bases identical to TRBD1. The CDR3 is 15 amino acids. From germline, CDR1 is SGHRS and CDR2 YFSETQ. V lost 2 bases, J lost 10 bases, and 12 bases stayed unmatched.

In regard to this clonotype: One end of the junction is discordant with germline, which a read error may explain. This chain joins TRBV10-2 and TRBJ2-6, with TRBD1 matching 9 bases. The CDR3 is 15 amino acids. Germline values: CDR1 WSHSY, CDR2 SAAADI. In DNA, the CDR3 is TGTGCCAGCAGCGGGACAGGGACTGGGGCCAACGTCCTGACTTTC. It translates to CASSGTGTGANVLTF.

Only one count was recorded for this clonotype. The CDR3 DNA sequence: TGCGCCAGCAGTCATTCGGGACTAGCCACGAATCGACCCTACAATGAGCAGTTCTTC. Protein: CASSHSGLATNRPYNEQFF. J is TRBJ2-1 and V is TRBV5-1; 9 nucleotides line up with TRBD2. Trimming took 5 bases from V and 2 from J; bases not matched to a gene: 17. Germline V gives CDR1 SGHRS, CDR2 YFSETQ. This CDR3 has 19 amino acids. Filled out from reference TRBV5-1 and TRBJ2-1, the complete variable domain reads KAGVTQTPRYLIKTRGQQVTLSCSPISGHRSVSWYQQTPGQGLQFLFEYFSETQRNKGNFPGRFSGRQFSNSRSEMNVSTLELGDSALYLCASSHSGLATNRPYNEQFFGPGTRLTVL.

This clonotype was picked up one time. The chain employs TRBV12-3 or TRBV12-4 and TRBJ1-2, with D tentatively TRBD1 (5 bases). This CDR3 is built from 13 residues. With 5 bases removed from V and 8 bases from J, the gap between germline ends came to 15 bases. The CDR3: CASSPYQGGGYTF. Written as DNA, the CDR3 is TGTGCCAGCAGTCCCTATCAGGGAGGCGGCTACACCTTC.

The gene calls are TRBV6-2 or TRBV6-3 and TRBJ2-5; D is ambiguous. This CDR3 is 9 amino acids long. Trimming cost V 8 bases and J 10 bases, with 8 bases left between them. Germline V lookup: CDR1 MNHEY, CDR2 SVGEGT. CDR3 bases: TGTGCCAGCCGTCTGGGCCAGTACTTC. This gives the protein CASRLGQYF.